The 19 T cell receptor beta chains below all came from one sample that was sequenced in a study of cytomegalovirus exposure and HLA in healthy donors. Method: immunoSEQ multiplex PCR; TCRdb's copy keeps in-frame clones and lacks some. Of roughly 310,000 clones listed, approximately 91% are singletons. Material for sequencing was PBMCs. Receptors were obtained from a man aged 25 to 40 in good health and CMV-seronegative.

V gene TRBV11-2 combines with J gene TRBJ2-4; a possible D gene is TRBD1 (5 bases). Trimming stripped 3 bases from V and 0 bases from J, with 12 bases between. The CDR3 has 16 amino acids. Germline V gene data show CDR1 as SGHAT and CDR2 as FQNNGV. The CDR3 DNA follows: TGTGCCAGCAGCTTTATGACAGACCTAGCCAAAAACATTCAGTACTTC. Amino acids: CASSFMTDLAKNIQYF.

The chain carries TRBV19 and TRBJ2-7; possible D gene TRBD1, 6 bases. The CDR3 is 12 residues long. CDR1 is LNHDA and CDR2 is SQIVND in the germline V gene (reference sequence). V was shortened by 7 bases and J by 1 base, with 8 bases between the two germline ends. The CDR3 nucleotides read TGTGCCAGTAAGGGGGTTTCCTACGAGCAGTACTTC. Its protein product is CASKGVSYEQYF.

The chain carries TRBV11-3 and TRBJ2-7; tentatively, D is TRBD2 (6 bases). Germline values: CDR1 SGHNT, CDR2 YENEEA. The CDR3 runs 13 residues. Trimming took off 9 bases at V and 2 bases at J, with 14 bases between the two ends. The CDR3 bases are TGTGCCAGTCGCGGGACGGTGACCTACGAGCAGTACTTC. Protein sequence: CASRGTVTYEQYF.

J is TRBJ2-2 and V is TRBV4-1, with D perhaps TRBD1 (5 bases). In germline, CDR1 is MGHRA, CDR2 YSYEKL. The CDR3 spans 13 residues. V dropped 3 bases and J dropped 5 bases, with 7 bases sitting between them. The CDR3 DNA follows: TGCGCCAGCAGCCATGGACAAACCGGGGAGCTGTTTTTT. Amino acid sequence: CASSHGQTGELFF.

CDR3 in amino acids: CASTGFSYSPLHF. The CDR3 nucleotides read TGTGCCAGCACCGGGTTTTCTTATTCACCCCTCCACTTT. The chain has TRBV11-2 and TRBJ1-6; no reliable D call. V dropped 7 bases and J dropped 8 bases, with 12 bases sitting between them. Germline V lookup: CDR1 SGHAT, CDR2 FQNNGV. The CDR3 totals 13 residues.

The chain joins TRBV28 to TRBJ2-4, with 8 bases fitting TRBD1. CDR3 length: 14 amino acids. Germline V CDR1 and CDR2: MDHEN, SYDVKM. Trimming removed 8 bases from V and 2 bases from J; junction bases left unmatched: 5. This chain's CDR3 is CASGQGGPKNIQYF. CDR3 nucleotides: TGTGCCAGCGGACAGGGCGGACCCAAAAACATTCAGTACTTC.

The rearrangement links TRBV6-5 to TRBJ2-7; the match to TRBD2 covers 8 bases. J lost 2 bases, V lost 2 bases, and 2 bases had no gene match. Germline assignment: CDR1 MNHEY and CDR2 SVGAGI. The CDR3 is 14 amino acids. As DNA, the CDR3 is TGTGCCAGCAGTTACGGAGCGGGGGCCTACGAGCAGTACTTC. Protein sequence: CASSYGAGAYEQYF.

In DNA, the CDR3 is TGCGCCAGCAGCCAAGATCGGACAGGGTATCAGCCCCAGCATTTT. It specifies CASSQDRTGYQPQHF. The chain couples TRBV4-3 to TRBJ1-5; 8 bases align to TRBD1. The CDR3 spans 15 residues. Unmatched junction bases numbered 3, after V lost 0 bases and J lost 5 bases. The germline CDR1 and CDR2 sequences are LGHNA and YSLEER.

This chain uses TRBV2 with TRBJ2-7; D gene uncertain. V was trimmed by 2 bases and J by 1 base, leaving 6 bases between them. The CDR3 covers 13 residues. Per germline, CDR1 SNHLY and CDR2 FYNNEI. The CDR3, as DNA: TGTGCCAGCAGTGAACGGGTGTCCTACGAGCAGTACTTC. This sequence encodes CASSERVSYEQYF.

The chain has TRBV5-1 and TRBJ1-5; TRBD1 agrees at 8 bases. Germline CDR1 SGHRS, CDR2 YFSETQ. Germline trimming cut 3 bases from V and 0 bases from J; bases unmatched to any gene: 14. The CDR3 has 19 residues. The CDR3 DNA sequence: TGCGCCAGCAGCTCAACGCCCGGGACAGGATATATTAGCAATCAGCCCCAGCATTTT. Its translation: CASSSTPGTGYISNQPQHF.

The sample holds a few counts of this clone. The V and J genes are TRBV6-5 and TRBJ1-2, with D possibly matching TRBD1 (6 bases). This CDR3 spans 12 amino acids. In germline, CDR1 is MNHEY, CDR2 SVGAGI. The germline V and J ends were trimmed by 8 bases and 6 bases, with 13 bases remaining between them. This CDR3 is CASSGAGDGYTF. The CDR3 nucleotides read TGTGCCAGCTCGGGGGCGGGGGATGGCTACACCTTC.

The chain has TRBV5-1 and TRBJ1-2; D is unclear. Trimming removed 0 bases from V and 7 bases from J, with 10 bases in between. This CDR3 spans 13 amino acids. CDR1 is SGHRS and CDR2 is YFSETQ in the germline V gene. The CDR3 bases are TGCGCCAGCAGCTTGGCAGGAGGTGGTGGCTACACCTTC. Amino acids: CASSLAGGGGYTF.

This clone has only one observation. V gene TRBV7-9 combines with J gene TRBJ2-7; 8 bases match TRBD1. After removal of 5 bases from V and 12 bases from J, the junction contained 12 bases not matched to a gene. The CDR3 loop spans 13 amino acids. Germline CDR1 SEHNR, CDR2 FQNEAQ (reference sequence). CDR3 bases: TGTGCCAGCAGCCAGCCCCTGGACAGGGCAATGTACTTC. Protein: CASSQPLDRAMYF.

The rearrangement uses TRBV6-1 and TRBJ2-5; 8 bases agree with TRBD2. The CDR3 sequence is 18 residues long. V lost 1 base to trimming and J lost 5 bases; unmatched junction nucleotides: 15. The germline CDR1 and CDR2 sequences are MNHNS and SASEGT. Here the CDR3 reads CASSEEQRGHSKSETQYF. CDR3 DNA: TGTGCCAGCAGTGAAGAACAGCGGGGGCATAGTAAGTCGGAGACCCAGTACTTC.

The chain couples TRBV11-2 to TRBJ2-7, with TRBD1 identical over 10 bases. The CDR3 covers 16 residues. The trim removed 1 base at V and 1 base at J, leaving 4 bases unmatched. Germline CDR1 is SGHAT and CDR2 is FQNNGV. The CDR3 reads CASSLAGTGVSYEQYF. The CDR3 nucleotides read TGTGCCAGCAGCTTAGCCGGGACAGGGGTGTCCTACGAGCAGTACTTC.

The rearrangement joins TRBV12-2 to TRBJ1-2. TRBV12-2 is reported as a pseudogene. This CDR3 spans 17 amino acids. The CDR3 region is CASRLALPAREWYGYTF. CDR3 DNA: TGTGCAAGTCGCTTAGCTCTTCCCGCCCGGGAGTGGTATGGCTACACCTTC.

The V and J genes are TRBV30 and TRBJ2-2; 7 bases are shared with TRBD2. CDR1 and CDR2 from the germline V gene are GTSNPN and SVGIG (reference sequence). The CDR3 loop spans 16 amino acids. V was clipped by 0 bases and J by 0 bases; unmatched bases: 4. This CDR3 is CAWSVFRGANTGELFF. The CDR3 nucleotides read TGTGCCTGGAGTGTATTTCGGGGGGCGAACACCGGGGAGCTGTTTTTT.

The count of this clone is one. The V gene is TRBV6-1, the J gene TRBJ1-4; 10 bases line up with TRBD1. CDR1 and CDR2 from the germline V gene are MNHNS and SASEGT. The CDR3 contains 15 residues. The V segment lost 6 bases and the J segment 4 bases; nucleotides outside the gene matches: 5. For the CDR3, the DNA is TGTGCCAGCAGCCTGGACAGGGGGAATAATGAAAAACTGTTTTTT. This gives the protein CASSLDRGNNEKLFF.

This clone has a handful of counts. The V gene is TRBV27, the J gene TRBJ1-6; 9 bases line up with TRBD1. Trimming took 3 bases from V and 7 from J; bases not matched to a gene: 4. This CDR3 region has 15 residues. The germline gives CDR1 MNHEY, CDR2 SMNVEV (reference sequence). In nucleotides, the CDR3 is TGTGCCAGCAGTTTTGGGGGACAGGGCAATTCACCCCTCCACTTT. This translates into CASSFGGQGNSPLHF.